This TCR beta chain is drawn from a study of cytomegalovirus exposure and HLA in healthy donors. V gave up 6 bases and J gave up 0 bases; unmatched junction bases: 3. Germline CDR1 reads MNHEY; CDR2 reads SVGAGI. This CDR3 comprises 15 residues. The table came from immunoSEQ multiplex PCR; TCRdb's copy has only in-frame clones and leaves some out. The sample carries 150,000 to 200,000 clones, about 80% recorded once. The receptor comes from a man between 18 and 29 years old in good health and CMV-seropositive. Sequenced: PBMCs. This chain joins TRBV6-5 and TRBJ2-7; 12 bases align to TRBD2. DNA for the CDR3: TGTGCCAGCAGCCCGGGACTAGCGGGCTCCTACGAGCAGTACTTC. It translates to CASSPGLAGSYEQYF.